These 30 T cell receptor beta chains were all obtained from the same sample, sequenced in a study of CD8 T cells in ankylosing spondylitis. A single record per CDR3 protein comes from TCRdb applying MiXCR to the 5' RACE reads. The sample lists some 700,000 distinct CDR3 sequences, around 17% occurring once. For these TCRs, the target antigens are not known. Regarding the study as a whole: Typical of ankylosing spondylitis blood, it appeared, was a TCR beta motif of fewer than ten highly homologous variants.

Material for sequencing was blood, either unsorted or a sorted T cell fraction (not recorded which). Every receptor here comes from a male donor with ankylosing spondylitis.

This clonotype was detected a few times. The V call is TRBV4-1, the J call TRBJ2-5; 9 bases fit TRBD1. V lost 4 bases and J lost 7; bases outside the gene matches: 4. The CDR3 spans 13 residues. Germline CDR1 MGHRA, CDR2 YSYEKL. Here the CDR3 reads CASSRGQGMTQYF. The CDR3 DNA follows: TGCGCCAGCAGCCGCGGACAGGGGATGACCCAGTACTTC.

In this sample, this clonotype turned up many times. The V and J genes are TRBV20-1 and TRBJ2-1; D not resolved. This CDR3 is built from 17 residues. Germline loops: CDR1 DFQATT, CDR2 SNEGSKA (reference sequence). V was shortened by 0 bases and J by 0 bases, with 15 bases between the two germline ends. CDR3 DNA sequence: TGCAGTGCTAGAGACCCCACGGGCGTAAGCTCCTACAATGAGCAGTTCTTC. This translates into CSARDPTGVSSYNEQFF.

V gene TRBV10-3 combines with J gene TRBJ1-2; the match to TRBD1 covers 7 bases. The V segment lost 0 bases and the J segment 6 bases; nucleotides outside the gene matches: 10. The germline CDR1 and CDR2 sequences are ENHRY and SYGVKD. This CDR3 region has 16 residues. CDR3 amino acids: CAISESWDSKEDGYTF. CDR3 DNA sequence: TGTGCCATCAGTGAGTCGTGGGACAGTAAGGAGGATGGCTACACCTTC.

This clonotype was seen a few times. The chain employs TRBV20-1 and TRBJ1-1, with D maybe TRBD1 (6 bases). V lost 0 bases and J lost 5, with 13 bases in between. From germline, CDR1 is DFQATT and CDR2 SNEGSKA (reference sequence). The CDR3 has 14 residues. For the CDR3, the DNA is TGCAGTGCTAGAGATCTACAGGGTGATACTGAAGCTTTCTTT. Its protein is CSARDLQGDTEAFF.

V and J are TRBV2 and TRBJ2-7; 7 nucleotides line up with TRBD1. CDR3 length: 13 amino acids. Germline V lookup: CDR1 SNHLY, CDR2 FYNNEI. The ends lost 3 bases at V and 2 bases at J; junction bases unmatched: 1. In DNA form, the CDR3 reads TGTGCCAGCAGTGACCAGGGGGCCTACGAGCAGTACTTC. This sequence encodes CASSDQGAYEQYF.

The chain is built from TRBV4-3 and TRBJ1-4, with D possibly being TRBD1 (5 bases). CDR3 size: 17 residues. The germline V gene encodes CDR1 LGHNA and CDR2 YSLEER. Trimming removed 0 bases at V and 4 bases at J, with 15 bases between. CDR3 protein: CASSQDIGAAFNEKLFF. In nucleotides, the CDR3 is TGCGCCAGCAGCCAAGATATAGGGGCGGCCTTTAATGAAAAACTGTTTTTT.

CDR3 nucleotide sequence: TGTGCCAGCAGACTCAGCGGGATAGCGAACACCGGGGAGCTGTTTTTT. Amino acid sequence: CASRLSGIANTGELFF. J is TRBJ2-2 and V is TRBV4-2; 7 bases match TRBD2. This CDR3 is built from 16 residues. Germline-derived CDR1 and CDR2 are LGHNA and YNFKEQ. With 6 bases clipped from V and 0 bases from J, the junction kept 7 bases outside the gene matches.

This clonotype occurred many times. The genes are TRBV5-1 and TRBJ1-2; D is uncertain. V was pared by 0 bases and J by 4 bases, with 13 bases between. Germline V gene lookup returns CDR1 SGHRS and CDR2 YFSETQ. CDR3 length: 15 residues. The CDR3 nucleotides read TGCGCCAGCAGCTTGGCCGGCCTCAGCCGCTATGGCTACACCTTC. Its protein product is CASSLAGLSRYGYTF.

The V gene is TRBV28, the J gene TRBJ2-7; 7 bases match TRBD1. Trimming took 6 bases from V and 3 from J; bases not matched to a gene: 14. CDR3 length: 16 residues. Germline-derived CDR1 and CDR2 are MDHEN and SYDVKM. CDR3 sequence reads: CASSTSDAGTDYEQYF. As DNA, the CDR3 is TGTGCCAGCAGCACATCGGACGCCGGGACAGACTACGAGCAGTACTTC.

This clonotype was observed a handful of times. The J gene is TRBJ1-4, the V gene TRBV4-1, with D possibly being TRBD1 (5 bases). V dropped 0 bases and J dropped 5 bases, with 10 bases sitting between them. The CDR3 is 15 amino acids. Germline V gene sequence: CDR1 MGHRA, CDR2 YSYEKL. The DNA for the CDR3 is TGCGCCAGCAGCCAAGATCCAGGGATAAATGAAAAACTGTTTTTT. Protein sequence: CASSQDPGINEKLFF.

V is TRBV29-1 and J is TRBJ2-3, with D perhaps being TRBD1 or TRBD2 (6 bases each). Per the germline V gene, CDR1 is SQVTM and CDR2 is ANQGSEA. V dropped 4 bases and J dropped 4 bases, with 15 bases sitting between them. The CDR3 spans 14 residues. CDR3: CSVVSRGGSDTQYF. The DNA for the CDR3 is TGCAGCGTTGTATCGAGAGGGGGGTCAGATACGCAGTATTTT.

This clonotype was detected a few times. This chain links TRBV25-1 with TRBJ2-5, with D perhaps matching TRBD2 (6 bases). Per the germline V gene, CDR1 is MGHDK and CDR2 is SYGVNS. Trimming stripped 4 bases from V and 5 bases from J, with 14 bases between. The CDR3 length is 14 residues. The CDR3: CASSAGEPYETQYF. The CDR3 DNA follows: TGTGCCAGCAGTGCGGGGGAGCCGTATGAGACCCAGTACTTC.

This clonotype has only a few counts. The chain recombines TRBV12-3 or TRBV12-4 with TRBJ1-6; no firm D call. The ends were cut back, 6 bases at V and 8 bases at J, with 11 bases in the middle. The CDR3 spans 13 residues. CDR3 sequence (DNA): TGTGCCAGCAGCCCCGATCTCGATTCACCCCTCCACTTT. This encodes CASSPDLDSPLHF.

This rearrangement joins TRBV4-2 to TRBJ2-4; perhaps TRBD2 as D (5 bases). CDR1 and CDR2 from the germline V gene are LGHNA and YNFKEQ. The V and J ends lost 3 bases and 1 base respectively, with 10 bases between them. CDR3 length equals 15 residues. Here the CDR3 DNA reads TGTGCCAGCAGCCAGGACCGAGGGGCCAAAAACATTCAGTACTTC. Protein: CASSQDRGAKNIQYF.

This chain links TRBV6-5 with TRBJ2-1, with a tentative D call TRBD2 (5 bases). The CDR3 consists of 12 residues. The V end lost 8 bases, the J end lost 3 bases, and 8 bases lay between the germline ends. Germline V gene lookup returns CDR1 MNHEY and CDR2 SVGAGI. The DNA for the CDR3 is TGTGCCAGCGGAGGCTTCTACAATGAGCAGTTCTTC. Protein: CASGGFYNEQFF.

This clonotype occurred a few times. This chain links TRBV12-3 or TRBV12-4 with TRBJ1-1; D may be TRBD1 (6 bases). Trimming pared 6 bases from V and 3 bases from J, leaving 20 bases between. The CDR3 sequence is 16 residues long. CDR3 coding DNA: TGTGCCAGCAGCCCCGGGCCGGGGGCGGCCCACACTGAAGCTTTCTTT. Protein: CASSPGPGAAHTEAFF.

This clonotype appeared a few times. The chain has TRBV7-9 and TRBJ2-6; D gene ambiguous. The CDR3 extends over 16 amino acids. Trimming removed 5 bases at V and 4 bases at J, with 15 bases between. The germline CDR1 and CDR2 sequences are SEHNR and FQNEAQ (reference sequence). The DNA of the CDR3 is TGTGCCAGCAGCCCTACCACTTCTCAAGGGGCCAACGTCCTGACTTTC. It translates to CASSPTTSQGANVLTF. Based on the CDR3 plus reference TRBV7-9 and TRBJ2-6, the full variable domain is DTGVSQNPRHKITKRGQNVTFRCDPISEHNRLYWYRQTLGQGPEFLTYFQNEAQLEKSRLLSDRFSAERPKGSFSTLEIQRTEQGDSAMYLCASSPTTSQGANVLTFGAGSRLTVL.

J is TRBJ2-3 and V is TRBV15; 9 positions agree with TRBD2. Germline trimming cut 0 bases from V and 2 bases from J; bases unmatched to any gene: 6. From germline, CDR1 is LNHNV and CDR2 YYDKDF (reference sequence). The CDR3 is made up of 17 amino acids. The CDR3 sequence is CATSRDQVAGATDTQYF. The DNA for the CDR3 is TGTGCCACCAGCAGAGATCAAGTAGCGGGGGCCACAGATACGCAGTATTTT.

The sample holds a few counts of this clonotype. The chain uses TRBV20-1 and TRBJ2-4, with 11 positions matching TRBD2. The CDR3 extends over 15 amino acids. CDR1 and CDR2 from the germline V gene are DFQATT and SNEGSKA (reference sequence). The trim removed 3 bases at V and 8 bases at J, leaving 9 bases unmatched. CDR3: CSARKLAGVIYIQYF. The CDR3 DNA follows: TGCAGTGCTAGGAAACTAGCGGGAGTCATATACATTCAGTACTTC.

The rearrangement links TRBV12-3 or TRBV12-4 to TRBJ1-1; 9 bases align to TRBD1. V was clipped by 5 bases and J by 7 bases; unmatched bases: 11. The CDR3 is made up of 15 amino acids. The CDR3 DNA sequence: TGTGCCAGCAGTACGACCGGGACAGGGCAAAATGAAGCTTTCTTT. Its protein product is CASSTTGTGQNEAFF.

V is TRBV20-1 and J is TRBJ2-5; D may be TRBD1 (5 bases). Deletions cut 0 bases from V and 1 base from J, with 9 bases between. The CDR3 is made up of 14 amino acids. CDR1 is DFQATT and CDR2 is SNEGSKA in the germline V gene (reference sequence). The CDR3: CSARDGQGQETQYF. The CDR3 DNA follows: TGCAGTGCTAGAGATGGGCAGGGCCAAGAGACCCAGTACTTC.

The sample holds a few counts of this clonotype. This rearrangement joins TRBV3-1 to TRBJ2-7, with a weak D call TRBD2 (5 bases). This CDR3 comprises 16 residues. The germline V and J ends were trimmed by 2 bases and 1 base, with 15 bases remaining between them. CDR1 is LGHDT, CDR2 YNNKEL, per germline (reference sequence). CDR3 sequence (DNA): TGTGCCAGCAGCCAATCACAAGGGAGCGTATCCTACGAGCAGTACTTC. Translation: CASSQSQGSVSYEQYF.

The chain is built from TRBV15 and TRBJ2-7; D may match TRBD1 or TRBD2 (5 bases each). Between the trimmed V and J ends, which lost 6 bases and 1 base, there was a span of 10 bases. Germline CDR1 and CDR2: LNHNV and YYDKDF (reference sequence). The CDR3 is 13 amino acids. DNA of the CDR3: TGTGCCACCAGAAGGGACGGGTCCTACGAGCAGTACTTC. This gives the protein CATRRDGSYEQYF.

This clonotype was counted only a few times. The chain carries TRBV20-1 and TRBJ2-1; D unresolved. Trimming stripped 0 bases from V and 3 bases from J, with 15 bases between. The length of the CDR3 is 16 residues. Germline V gives CDR1 DFQATT, CDR2 SNEGSKA (reference sequence). The CDR3 DNA sequence: TGCAGTGCTAGAGACTCGACCGCGTTGCGCTACAATGAGCAGTTCTTC. As protein: CSARDSTALRYNEQFF.

The J gene is TRBJ2-1, the V gene TRBV5-1, with 7 bases matching TRBD1. The CDR3 is 14 residues long. The V segment lost 4 bases and the J segment 5 bases; nucleotides outside the gene matches: 6. Germline CDR1 is SGHRS and CDR2 is YFSETQ. The CDR3 DNA reads as TGCGCCAGCAGCCTAGGGGACAGCCACAATGAGCAGTTCTTC. Amino acid sequence: CASSLGDSHNEQFF.

The rearrangement uses TRBV28 and TRBJ1-1; D remains unclear. V was shortened by 5 bases and J by 0 bases, with 13 bases between the two germline ends. From germline, CDR1 is MDHEN and CDR2 SYDVKM. The CDR3 consists of 15 residues. The CDR3 region has the DNA TGTGCCAGCAGTAATCCCATCAAGCTGAACACTGAAGCTTTCTTT. Its protein is CASSNPIKLNTEAFF.

The rearrangement links TRBV5-1 to TRBJ2-7; D not resolved. This CDR3 comprises 10 residues. Trimming took off 3 bases at V and 3 bases at J, with 1 base between the two ends. Germline CDR1 reads SGHRS; CDR2 reads YFSETQ. CDR3 in DNA: TGCGCCAGCAGCTGCTACGAGCAGTACTTC. Translated: CASSCYEQYF.

There are a few counts of this clonotype. The chain links TRBV24-1 to TRBJ2-2; tentative D call: TRBD1 (5 bases). Deletions cut 7 bases from V and 5 bases from J, with 7 bases between. Germline CDR1 KGHDR, CDR2 SFDVKD. The CDR3 covers 12 residues. CDR3 DNA: TGTGCCACCAGAGGGGTTACCGGGGAGCTGTTTTTT. Protein product: CATRGVTGELFF.

This clonotype has only a few counts. CDR3 in amino acids: CASSLSLGQTSVSNTGELFF. Written as DNA, the CDR3 is TGTGCCAGCAGTTTATCCCTCGGCCAAACCTCGGTTTCGAACACCGGGGAGCTGTTTTTT. This chain uses TRBV12-3 or TRBV12-4 with TRBJ2-2; no clear D. This CDR3 is 20 amino acids long. V was trimmed by 2 bases and J by 0 bases, leaving 22 bases between them.

The chain uses TRBV6-1 and TRBJ2-7; 9 positions agree with TRBD1. Germline V lookup: CDR1 MNHNS, CDR2 SASEGT. V lost 4 bases to trimming and J lost 3 bases; unmatched junction nucleotides: 7. This CDR3 contains 15 residues. CDR3 nucleotide sequence: TGTGCCAGCAGTGGTGGGACAGGGAGCTACTACGAGCAGTACTTC. Its translation is CASSGGTGSYYEQYF.